The entry that follows covers one T cell receptor (beta chain) sequence. The data derive from a study of control samples from healthy donors and cancer patients. Measured with immunoSEQ multiplex PCR; TCRdb has only the in-frame clones, and not every one. Of just over 150,000 clones listed, over 90% are singletons. CDR1 and CDR2 from the germline V gene are MNHNS and SASEGT. The CDR3 length is 15 residues. V was shortened by 2 bases and J by 4 bases, with 11 bases between the two germline ends. The material sequenced was blood. The receptor comes from a man over 45 in good health. The chain carries TRBV6-1 and TRBJ2-2, with D tentatively TRBD1 (6 bases). CDR3 DNA sequence: TGTGCCAGCAGTGAACCGGGACATTCCACCGGGGAGCTGTTTTTT. It encodes CASSEPGHSTGELFF.